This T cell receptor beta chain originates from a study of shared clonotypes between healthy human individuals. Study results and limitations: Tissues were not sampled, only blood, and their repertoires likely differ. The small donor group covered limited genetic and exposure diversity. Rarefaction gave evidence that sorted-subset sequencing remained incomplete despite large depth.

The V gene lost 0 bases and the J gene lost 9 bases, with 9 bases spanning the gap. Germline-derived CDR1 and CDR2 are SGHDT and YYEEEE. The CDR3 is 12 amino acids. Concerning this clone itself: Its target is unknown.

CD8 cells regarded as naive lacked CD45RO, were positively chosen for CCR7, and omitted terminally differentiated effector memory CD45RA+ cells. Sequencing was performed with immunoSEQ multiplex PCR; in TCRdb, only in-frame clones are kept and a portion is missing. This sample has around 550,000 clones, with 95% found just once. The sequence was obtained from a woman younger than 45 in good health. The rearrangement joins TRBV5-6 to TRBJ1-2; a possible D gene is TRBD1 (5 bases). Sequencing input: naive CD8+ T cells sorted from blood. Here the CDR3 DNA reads TGTGCCAGCAGCTTGGGGGACGCCCGCTACACCTTC. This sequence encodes CASSLGDARYTF. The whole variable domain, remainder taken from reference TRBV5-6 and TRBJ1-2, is DAGVTQSPTHLIKTRGQQVTLRCSPKSGHDTVSWYQQALGQGPQFIFQYYEEEERQRGNFPDRFSGHQFPNYSSELNVNALLLGDSALYLCASSLGDARYTFGSGTRLTVV.